The entry below gives a single T cell receptor beta chain sequence along with its context. This entry comes from a study of blood T cell repertoires in COVID-19. As for the study in general: The samples span acute and convalescent COVID-19 from the United States, Italy and Spain.

Germline CDR1 is SQVTM and CDR2 is ANQGSEA. Trimming cost V 6 bases and J 5 bases, with 14 bases left between them. The CDR3 runs to 12 residues. Original data processing: Reference gene primer amplification yielded estimated nucleated cell counts. Clones were sequenced by immunoSEQ multiplex PCR, and TCRdb holds only the in-frame ones, with some missing. D and trimming come from the DNA, and the V and J calls and clone size come from that table. There are around 100,000 clones in the sample; roughly 91% occur only once, and approximately 4.4% lies in the top ten. Sequenced input: peripheral blood. The clonotype was recovered from a woman older than 75 with acute or convalescent COVID-19. The chain has TRBV29-1 and TRBJ2-7; no firm D call. The CDR3 loop is CSVAEQLNEQYF. As DNA, the CDR3 is TGCAGCGTGGCGGAACAATTGAACGAGCAGTACTTC.